The 16 T cell receptor beta chains in this list originate from one sample, sequenced in a study of response to subunit inactivated influenza vaccine. Via MiXCR, TCRdb re-called the RT-PCR reads, giving one row per CDR3 protein. Here the sample spans fewer than 600,000 distinct CDR3 sequences, approximately 7.7% being singletons. Sequencing was performed on PBMCs from blood, taken less than 30 months after vaccination. The receptors originated from a man between 45 and 75 years old who received an inactivated influenza vaccine.

The chain has TRBV28 and TRBJ2-7; D perhaps matches TRBD2 (7 bases). Germline V gives CDR1 MDHEN, CDR2 SYDVKM. The CDR3 covers 16 residues. Between the trimmed V and J ends, which lost 6 bases and 3 bases, there was a span of 21 bases. This chain's CDR3 is CASSSTGGRTIYEQYF. CDR3 bases: TGTGCCAGCAGCTCAACCGGGGGGCGGACGATCTACGAGCAGTACTTC.

This clonotype was counted many times. The chain has TRBV29-1 and TRBJ2-5; perhaps TRBD1 as D (6 bases). The V and J ends lost 6 bases and 2 bases respectively, with 13 bases between them. The germline V gene has CDR1 SQVTM and CDR2 ANQGSEA. The length of the CDR3 is 13 residues. The CDR3 nucleotides are TGCAGCGTCACAGGGTTGGAACAAGAGACCCAGTACTTC. Encoded protein: CSVTGLEQETQYF. The full variable domain, its missing parts supplied by reference TRBV29-1 and TRBJ2-5, is SAVISQKPSRDICQRGTSLTIQCQVDSQVTMMFWYRQQPGQSLTLIATANQGSEATYESGFVIDKFPISRPNLTFSTLTVSNMSPEDSSIYLCSVTGLEQETQYFGPGTRLLVL.

At least ten counts were recorded for this clonotype. The V and J genes are TRBV29-1 and TRBJ2-1; 8 bases map to TRBD1. Germline V gives CDR1 SQVTM, CDR2 ANQGSEA. The CDR3 runs to 15 residues. The CDR3 DNA sequence: TGCACCACAATCGGACAGGGAGCTTTCTACAATGAGCAGTTCTTC. This codes for CTTIGQGAFYNEQFF.

This clonotype occurred a few times. V is TRBV7-2 and J is TRBJ1-5; no reliable D call. The CDR3 covers 15 residues. Germline lookup yields CDR1 SGHTA and CDR2 FQGNSA. The germline V and J ends were trimmed by 5 bases and 3 bases, with 14 bases remaining between them. The CDR3 DNA reads TGTGCCAGCAGCCAAATCCTTGGGTCCAATCAGCCCCAGCATTTT. Protein product: CASSQILGSNQPQHF.

V usage is TRBV7-6 and J usage is TRBJ2-7; 7 bases agree with TRBD1. Germline CDR1 reads SGHVS; CDR2 reads FNYEAQ. The CDR3 length is 15 residues. With V trimmed by 4 bases and J by 4 bases, 10 bases remained unmatched. The CDR3 nucleotides read TGTGCCAGCAGCTCGGGTGGTGGGACAGAATACGAGCAGTACTTC. It yields the protein CASSSGGGTEYEQYF. The full variable domain, rest sourced from reference TRBV7-6 and TRBJ2-7, is GAGVSQSPRYKVTKRGQDVALRCDPISGHVSLYWYRQALGQGPEFLTYFNYEAQQDKSGLPNDRFSAERPEGSISTLTIQRTEQRDSAMYRCASSSGGGTEYEQYFGPGTRLTVT.

There are a few counts of this clonotype. This chain joins TRBV28 and TRBJ2-7, with D possibly being TRBD1 (6 bases). Germline V gene data show CDR1 as MDHEN and CDR2 as SYDVKM. The CDR3 contains 15 residues. V gave up 5 bases and J gave up 0 bases, with 14 bases separating them. The CDR3 bases are TGTGCCAGCAGTCCCTGGACAGTGACCTCCTACGAGCAGTACTTC. Translating gives CASSPWTVTSYEQYF. The full variable domain, in which reference TRBV28 and TRBJ2-7 provide the parts outside the CDR3, is DVKVTQSSRYLVKRTGEKVFLECVQDMDHENMFWYRQDPGLGLRLIYFSYDVKMKEKGDIPEGYSVSREKKERFSLILESASTNQTSMYLCASSPWTVTSYEQYFGPGTRLTVT.

This clonotype was recorded many times. The V call is TRBV9, the J call TRBJ2-5; no definite D call. V was pared by 0 bases and J by 4 bases, with 7 bases between. CDR1 SGDLS and CDR2 YYNGEE come from the germline V gene. The CDR3 has 13 residues. CDR3 sequence (DNA): TGTGCCAGCAGCGTAGCCAGTGGAGAGACCCAGTACTTC. Protein sequence: CASSVASGETQYF.

This clonotype was detected ten times or more. The genes are TRBV12-3 or TRBV12-4 and TRBJ2-2, with D perhaps being TRBD1 or TRBD2 (5 bases each). The V end was cut by 6 bases, the J end by 6 bases, with 20 bases between. The CDR3 contains 16 residues. The CDR3 here is CASRFPRGTLPGELFF. The CDR3 bases are TGTGCCAGCAGGTTCCCTCGGGGCACCTTACCCGGGGAGCTGTTTTTT.

V is TRBV15 and J is TRBJ2-3, with TRBD2 as a possible D gene (6 bases). The CDR3 is made up of 16 amino acids. Trimming stripped 1 base from V and 0 bases from J, with 11 bases between. Germline lookup yields CDR1 LNHNV and CDR2 YYDKDF (reference sequence). The CDR3 DNA sequence: TGTGCCACCAGCAGAGGATCCGGGACTAGCACAGATACGCAGTATTTT. It specifies CATSRGSGTSTDTQYF.

This chain links TRBV11-2 with TRBJ2-1; 8 bases fit TRBD2. Unmatched junction bases numbered 6, after V lost 0 bases and J lost 14 bases. Germline V gene data show CDR1 as SGHAT and CDR2 as FQNNGV. There are 13 residues in the CDR3. The CDR3 is CASSLDKRETKFF. In DNA, the CDR3 is TGTGCCAGCAGCTTAGATAAGCGGGAGACGAAGTTCTTC.

The chain has TRBV20-1 and TRBJ2-1; TRBD1 might be the D (7 bases). Trimming cost V 3 bases and J 8 bases, with 14 bases left between them. Germline V gene lookup returns CDR1 DFQATT and CDR2 SNEGSKA (reference sequence). CDR3 size: 13 residues. As DNA, the CDR3 is TGCAGTGCTAGTTGGAGGGGGCGGGATGAGCAGTTCTTC. This encodes CSASWRGRDEQFF.

The gene calls are TRBV6-5 and TRBJ1-1; D not certain. Germline V gene data show CDR1 as MNHEY and CDR2 as SVGAGI. The CDR3 runs 14 residues. V lost 2 bases and J 2 bases, leaving 9 bases between the germline ends. The CDR3 bases are TGTGCCAGCAGTTACACGGCAGATAACACTGAAGCTTTCTTT. It translates to CASSYTADNTEAFF.

Relative to its sample, this clonotype is medium-sized. The V and J genes are TRBV12-3 or TRBV12-4 and TRBJ2-3, with D possibly TRBD1 on 6 matching bases. Trimming stripped 3 bases from V and 2 bases from J, with 12 bases between. The length of the CDR3 is 15 residues. In nucleotides, the CDR3 is TGTGCCAGCAGTTTGAGACAGGAGATCACAGATACGCAGTATTTT. It is translated as CASSLRQEITDTQYF.

This clonotype has a count of ten or more. The DNA of the CDR3 is TGCGCCAGCAGCCAAGATACCTTACTAGCGGGACTCTTCTCCTACGAGCAGTACTTC. It translates to CASSQDTLLAGLFSYEQYF. This chain connects TRBV4-3 to TRBJ2-7, with 10 bases fitting TRBD2. The CDR3 covers 19 residues. The germline V gene encodes CDR1 LGHNA and CDR2 YSLEER. The J segment lost 0 bases and the V segment lost 0 bases, leaving 11 bases of the junction unmatched.

Comments on this clonotype: A much larger clone lies one base from this, so it may be a read error. The CDR3 ends on some other residue instead of the conserved phenylalanine or tryptophan, so this is likely a read error. The chain employs TRBV7-9 and TRBJ2-3; D not resolved. There are 12 residues in the CDR3. The germline V gene has CDR1 SEHNR and CDR2 FQNEAQ (reference sequence). The V gene lost 5 bases and the J gene lost 6 bases, with 9 bases spanning the gap. The CDR3 region is CASSRISDTQYL. In nucleotides, the CDR3 is TGTGCCAGCAGCCGGATCTCGGATACGCAGTATTTA.

The chain joins TRBV6-5 to TRBJ2-3; D remains ambiguous. Germline V CDR1 and CDR2: MNHEY, SVGAGI. Trimming removed 0 bases at V and 0 bases at J, with 13 bases between. The CDR3 sequence is 17 residues long. CDR3 amino acids: CASSYSFPRASTDTQYF. The CDR3 DNA is TGTGCCAGCAGTTACTCCTTCCCCCGGGCTAGCACAGATACGCAGTATTTT.